Listed below are T cell receptor beta chains from one sample, sequenced in a study of cytomegalovirus exposure and HLA in healthy donors. TCRdb's table, derived via immunoSEQ multiplex PCR, lists solely in-frame clones and lacks some. Of fewer than 150,000 clones listed, 60% to 80% are singletons. The sample comprised PBMCs. The receptor source for this set is a man in his forties or fifties in good health and CMV-seronegative. CDR3s include the opening cysteine and the closing phenylalanine or tryptophan. The D gene is left open where the match is weak. For some rows the clone size is stated as once, few or many, or as a class when expanded; others skip it.

size: NA
J: TRBJ2-7
V: TRBV6-5
D: NA
CDR3: CASRRDSREAVEQYF
DNA: TGTGCCAGCAGGCGGGACTCTCGCGAGGCGGTCGAGCAGTACTTC

size: NA
J: TRBJ2-1
V: TRBV11-1
D: NA
CDR3: CASSWTVYNEQFF
DNA: TGTGCCAGCAGCTGGACTGTCTACAATGAGCAGTTCTTC

size: NA
J: TRBJ2-2
V: TRBV11-2
D: TRBD2
CDR3: CASSLNNLAGAAGELFF
DNA: TGTGCCAGCAGCTTAAACAATCTAGCGGGAGCCGCCGGGGAGCTGTTTTTT

size: few
J: TRBJ2-1
V: TRBV11-3
D: TRBD2
CDR3: CASSSNTASGRAGAYNEQFF
DNA: TGTGCCAGCAGCTCAAACACTGCTAGCGGGAGGGCTGGAGCCTACAATGAGCAGTTCTTC

size: once
J: TRBJ2-7
V: TRBV7-2
D: TRBD1
CDR3: CASSFGTGTYEQYF
DNA: TGTGCCAGCAGTTTCGGGACAGGAACCTACGAGCAGTACTTC

size: NA
J: TRBJ1-4
V: TRBV19
D: NA
CDR3: CASSIAWGRTNEKLFF
DNA: TGTGCCAGTAGTATCGCGTGGGGCAGGACTAATGAAAAACTGTTTTTT

size: NA
J: TRBJ2-7
V: TRBV27
D: TRBD2
CDR3: CASRGTSGNTGYEQYF
DNA: TGTGCCAGCAGGGGGACTAGCGGGAACACCGGGTACGAGCAGTACTTC

size: NA
J: TRBJ1-1
V: TRBV18
D: TRBD1
CDR3: CASSRQTGQTEAFF
DNA: TGTGCCAGCTCTCGCCAGACAGGGCAAACTGAAGCTTTCTTT

size: NA
J: TRBJ2-7
V: TRBV6-1
D: NA
CDR3: CASSEIGPYEQYF
DNA: TGTGCCAGCAGTGAGATTGGGCCCTACGAGCAGTACTTC

size: NA
J: TRBJ2-7
V: TRBV6-6
D: TRBD1
CDR3: CASSYPGTAYEQYF
DNA: TGTGCCAGCAGTTACCCCGGGACAGCCTACGAGCAGTACTTC

size: NA
J: TRBJ1-5
V: TRBV7-8
D: NA
CDR3: CASSLGAGGNQPQHF
DNA: TGTGCCAGCAGCTTAGGCGCCGGTGGCAATCAGCCCCAGCATTTT

size: few
J: TRBJ2-7
V: TRBV28
D: NA
CDR3: CASTSGPSYEQYF
DNA: TGTGCCAGCACAAGCGGCCCCTCCTACGAGCAGTACTTC

size: NA
J: TRBJ2-6
V: TRBV5-1
D: NA
CDR3: CASSRRSSGANVLTF
DNA: TGCGCCAGCAGCCGTCGCAGCTCTGGGGCCAACGTCCTGACTTTC

size: NA
J: TRBJ2-7
V: TRBV20-1
D: NA
CDR3: CAPKKRYEQYF
DNA: TGCGCCCCGAAGAAGAGATACGAGCAGTACTTC

size: NA
J: TRBJ2-5
V: TRBV5-1
D: TRBD1
CDR3: CASSSGQGASFDRPYF
DNA: TGCGCCAGCAGCTCCGGACAGGGGGCATCATTTGATCGACCGTACTTC

size: NA
J: TRBJ2-1
V: TRBV19
D: NA
CDR3: CASSDLGALYNEQFF
DNA: TGTGCCAGTAGTGACTTGGGGGCCCTCTACAATGAGCAGTTCTTC

size: once
J: TRBJ2-2
V: TRBV7-2
D: TRBD1
CDR3: CASRDRGNTGELFF
DNA: TGTGCCAGCAGGGACAGGGGAAACACCGGGGAGCTGTTTTTT

size: NA
J: TRBJ2-1
V: TRBV7-2
D: NA
CDR3: CASSLAHQRMQFF
DNA: TGTGCCAGCAGCTTAGCGCATCAGCGGATGCAGTTCTTC

size: once
J: TRBJ1-1
V: TRBV5-4
D: NA
CDR3: CASRSWAVYTEAFF
DNA: TGTGCCAGCAGATCTTGGGCAGTATACACTGAAGCTTTCTTT

size: few
J: TRBJ2-3
V: TRBV6-6
D: TRBD1
CDR3: CASSYGTGSTDTQYF
DNA: TGTGCCAGCAGTTACGGGACAGGGTCCACAGATACGCAGTATTTT

size: NA
J: TRBJ1-1
V: TRBV27
D: NA
CDR3: CASSFRGVNTEAFF
DNA: TGTGCCAGCAGTTTCAGGGGAGTGAACACTGAAGCTTTCTTT

size: once
J: TRBJ2-7
V: TRBV5-1
D: TRBD1
CDR3: CASSYRQGRGSSEQYF
DNA: TGCGCCAGCAGTTATAGACAGGGTCGGGGTAGTAGCGAGCAGTACTTC

size: NA
J: TRBJ2-5
V: TRBV19
D: TRBD1
CDR3: CASSPTGGQTQYF
DNA: TGTGCCAGTAGTCCCACAGGGGGACAGACCCAGTACTTC

size: NA
J: TRBJ2-1
V: TRBV19
D: TRBD2
CDR3: CASTFDSGRQGNEQFF
DNA: TGTGCCAGTACCTTCGATAGCGGGAGACAAGGCAATGAGCAGTTCTTC

size: NA
J: TRBJ1-3
V: TRBV2
D: TRBD1
CDR3: CASRGTGRGNTIYF
DNA: TGTGCCAGCAGAGGGACAGGAAGGGGAAACACCATATATTTT

size: NA
J: TRBJ1-5
V: TRBV28
D: NA
CDR3: CASSLPGPSNQPQHF
DNA: TGTGCCAGCAGTTTGCCCGGTCCTAGCAATCAGCCCCAGCATTTT

size: NA
J: TRBJ1-1
V: TRBV9
D: NA
CDR3: CASSSNPGSSTEAFF
DNA: TGTGCCAGCAGCTCCAATCCAGGGTCGTCGACTGAAGCTTTCTTT

size: once
J: TRBJ2-7
V: TRBV1
D: NA
CDR3: CTSSQAKRIAPYEQYF
DNA: TGCACCAGCAGCCAAGCAAAGCGGATCGCGCCCTACGAGCAGTACTTC

size: NA
J: TRBJ2-5
V: TRBV29-1
D: TRBD2
CDR3: CSVGTSGRPQETQYF
DNA: TGCAGCGTGGGGACTAGCGGGAGGCCACAAGAGACCCAGTACTTC

size: NA
J: TRBJ2-5
V: TRBV10-3
D: NA
CDR3: CAISSARASETQYF
DNA: TGTGCCATCAGTTCGGCCAGGGCATCGGAGACCCAGTACTTC

size: NA
J: TRBJ2-1
V: TRBV4-3
D: TRBD2
CDR3: CASSQDSGMVGNEQFF
DNA: TGCGCCAGCAGCCAAGATAGCGGGATGGTGGGCAATGAGCAGTTCTTC

size: NA
J: TRBJ2-3
V: TRBV21-1
D: NA
CDR3: CASSKGRDPSTDTQYF
DNA: TGTGCCAGCAGCAAAGGGCGGGACCCGAGCACAGATACGCAGTATTTT

size: NA
J: TRBJ2-1
V: TRBV11-2
D: TRBD2
CDR3: CASSSPGLAGINEQFF
DNA: TGTGCCAGCAGCTCGCCCGGACTAGCGGGAATAAATGAGCAGTTCTTC

size: NA
J: TRBJ1-2
V: TRBV7-2
D: NA
CDR3: CASSLHRTNYGYTF
DNA: TGTGCCAGCAGCTTACACAGAACCAACTATGGCTACACCTTC

size: few
J: TRBJ2-7
V: TRBV28
D: TRBD1
CDR3: CASSPGQGVYHEQYF
DNA: TGTGCCAGCAGCCCGGGACAGGGCGTTTACCACGAGCAGTACTTC

size: few
J: TRBJ2-7
V: TRBV5-1
D: TRBD1
CDR3: CAIPPGTDHYEQYF
DNA: TGCGCCATCCCACCCGGGACAGACCACTACGAGCAGTACTTC

size: NA
J: TRBJ1-1
V: TRBV11-2
D: NA
CDR3: CASSLSQNTEAFF
DNA: TGTGCCAGCAGCTTATCACAGAACACTGAGGCTTTCTTT

size: NA
J: TRBJ2-5
V: TRBV2
D: NA
CDR3: CASSDNADQETQYF
DNA: TGTGCCAGCAGTGATAATGCGGATCAAGAGACCCAGTACTTC

size: NA
J: TRBJ1-6
V: TRBV6-1
D: NA
CDR3: CASNEWGPNSPLHF
DNA: TGTGCCAGCAACGAGTGGGGGCCAAATTCACCCCTCCACTTT

size: NA
J: TRBJ1-5
V: TRBV28
D: TRBD1
CDR3: CASSVTGLKNQPQHF
DNA: TGTGCCAGCAGTGTGACAGGGCTGAAAAATCAGCCCCAGCATTTT

size: NA
J: TRBJ1-4
V: TRBV9
D: NA
CDR3: CASSVVPGEKLFF
DNA: TGTGCCAGCAGCGTAGTCCCAGGTGAAAAACTGTTTTTT

size: NA
J: TRBJ1-2
V: TRBV28
D: NA
CDR3: CASSPPVADGYTF
DNA: TGTGCCAGCAGTCCCCCGGTAGCCGATGGCTACACCTTC

size: few
J: TRBJ1-2
V: TRBV11-2
D: NA
CDR3: CASTASREHNYGYTF
DNA: TGTGCCAGCACAGCTTCCAGGGAACATAACTATGGCTACACCTTC

size: few
J: TRBJ1-4
V: TRBV6-6
D: TRBD1
CDR3: CASRRGQGDEKLFF
DNA: TGTGCCAGCAGAAGGGGACAGGGGGATGAAAAACTGTTTTTT

size: NA
J: TRBJ2-5
V: TRBV5-4
D: NA
CDR3: CASSLQGPRETQYF
DNA: TGTGCCAGCAGCTTACAGGGACCGAGAGAGACCCAGTACTTC

size: NA
J: TRBJ2-1
V: TRBV18
D: NA
CDR3: CASSPRGTNSYNEQFF
DNA: TGTGCCAGCTCGCCCAGGGGTACAAACTCCTACAATGAGCAGTTCTTC

size: NA
J: TRBJ2-5
V: TRBV10-3
D: NA
CDR3: CASSSGTSSYGQYF
DNA: TGTGCCAGCAGTTCCGGGACAAGCTCCTACGGGCAGTACTTC

size: NA
J: TRBJ2-5
V: TRBV2
D: NA
CDR3: CASSEGLLIETQYF
DNA: TGTGCCAGCAGTGAAGGATTGCTAATAGAGACCCAGTACTTC

size: once
J: TRBJ2-7
V: TRBV6-5
D: TRBD2
CDR3: CASQSGGHSYEQYF
DNA: TGTGCTAGCCAAAGCGGGGGGCACTCCTACGAGCAGTACTTC

size: NA
J: TRBJ2-1
V: TRBV9
D: NA
CDR3: CASSVSGQTYNEQFF
DNA: TGTGCCAGCAGTGTTTCTGGACAGACCTACAATGAGCAGTTCTTC

size: NA
J: TRBJ1-2
V: TRBV27
D: NA
CDR3: CASSQRLVGYGYTF
DNA: TGTGCCAGCAGCCAGCGTCTAGTGGGTTATGGCTACACCTTC

size: NA
J: TRBJ2-3
V: TRBV15
D: NA
CDR3: CATSRDPTDTQYF
DNA: TGTGCCACCAGCAGAGATCCTACAGATACGCAGTATTTT

size: few
J: TRBJ2-7
V: TRBV30
D: TRBD1
CDR3: CAWSWTGGYEQYF
DNA: TGTGCCTGGAGTTGGACAGGGGGCTACGAGCAGTACTTC

size: few
J: TRBJ2-1
V: TRBV19
D: TRBD2
CDR3: CASTPGLAGYNEQFF
DNA: TGTGCCAGTACCCCGGGACTAGCGGGTTACAATGAGCAGTTCTTC

size: few
J: TRBJ1-2
V: TRBV6-1
D: TRBD1
CDR3: CASSGPGTAVLVGYTF
DNA: TGTGCCAGCAGTGGACCCGGGACAGCCGTTTTAGTAGGCTACACCTTC

size: NA
J: TRBJ1-1
V: TRBV7-3
D: NA
CDR3: CASSTQGWGTEAFF
DNA: TGTGCCAGCAGCACCCAGGGGTGGGGCACTGAAGCTTTCTTT

size: NA
J: TRBJ1-1
V: TRBV7-2
D: NA
CDR3: CASSRTAKNTEAFF
DNA: TGTGCCAGCAGCCGGACAGCCAAGAACACTGAAGCTTTCTTT